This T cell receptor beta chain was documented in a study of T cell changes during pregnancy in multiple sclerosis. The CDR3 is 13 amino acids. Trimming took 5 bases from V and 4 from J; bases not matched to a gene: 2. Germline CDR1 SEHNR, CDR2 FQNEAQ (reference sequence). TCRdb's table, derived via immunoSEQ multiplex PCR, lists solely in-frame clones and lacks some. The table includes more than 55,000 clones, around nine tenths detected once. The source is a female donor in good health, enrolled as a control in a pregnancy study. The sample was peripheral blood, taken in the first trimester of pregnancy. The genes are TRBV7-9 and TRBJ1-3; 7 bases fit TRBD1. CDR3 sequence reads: CASSAGQGNTIYF. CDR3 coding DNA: TGTGCCAGCAGCGCGGGACAGGGAAACACCATATATTTT.